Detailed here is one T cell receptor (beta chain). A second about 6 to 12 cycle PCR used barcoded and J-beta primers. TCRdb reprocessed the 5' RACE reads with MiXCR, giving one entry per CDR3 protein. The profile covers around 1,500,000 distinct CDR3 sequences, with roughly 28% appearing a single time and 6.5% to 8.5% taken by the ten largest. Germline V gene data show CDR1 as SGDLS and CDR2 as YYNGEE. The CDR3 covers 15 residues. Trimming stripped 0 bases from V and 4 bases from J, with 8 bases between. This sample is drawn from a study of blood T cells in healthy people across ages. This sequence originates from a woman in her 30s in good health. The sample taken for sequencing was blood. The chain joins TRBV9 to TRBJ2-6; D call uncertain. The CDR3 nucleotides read TGTGCCAGCAGCGTAGATGCCCCCGGGGCCAACGTCCTGACTTTC. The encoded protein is CASSVDAPGANVLTF.